This T cell receptor (beta chain) emerged from a study of blood T cell repertoires in COVID-19. The overall study: Samples of COVID-19 (acute and convalescent) were obtained from the United States, Italy and Spain. The analysed material was cDNA or gDNA that came from T cells, B-cell-depleted T cells, or PBMCs.

Original methodology: Reference gene primer amplification yielded estimated nucleated cell counts. The assay was immunoSEQ multiplex PCR, and TCRdb's table has in-frame clones only and misses some. The V and J calls and clone size were taken over from that table, and D and trimming were inferred from the DNA. The sample has about 190,000 clones, approximately 86% seen once. Germline CDR1 reads MNHNS; CDR2 reads SASEGT. After removal of 4 bases from V and 0 bases from J, the junction contained 11 bases not matched to a gene. This CDR3 is 18 amino acids long. What was sequenced was peripheral blood. The chain recombines TRBV6-1 with TRBJ1-5, with 8 bases aligning to TRBD1. This clonotype was sampled from a woman older than 75 with active or convalescent COVID-19. The DNA for the CDR3 is TGTGCCAGCAGTGGGCCCCCTGACAGGGGATATAGCAATCAGCCCCAGCATTTT. It specifies CASSGPPDRGYSNQPQHF.